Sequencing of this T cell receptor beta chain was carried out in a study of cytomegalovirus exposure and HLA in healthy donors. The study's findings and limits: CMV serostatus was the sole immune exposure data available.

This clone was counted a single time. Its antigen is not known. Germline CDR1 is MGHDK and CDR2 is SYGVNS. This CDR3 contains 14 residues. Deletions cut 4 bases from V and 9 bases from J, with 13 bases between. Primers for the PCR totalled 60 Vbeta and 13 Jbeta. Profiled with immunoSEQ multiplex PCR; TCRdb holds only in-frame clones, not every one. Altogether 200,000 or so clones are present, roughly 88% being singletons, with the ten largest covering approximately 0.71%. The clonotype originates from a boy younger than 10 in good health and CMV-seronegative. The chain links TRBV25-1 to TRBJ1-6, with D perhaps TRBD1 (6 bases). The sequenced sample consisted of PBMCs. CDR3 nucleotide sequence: TGTGCCAGCAGTGGGGGGGGGCAAGGTTCACCCCTCCACTTT. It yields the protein CASSGGGQGSPLHF. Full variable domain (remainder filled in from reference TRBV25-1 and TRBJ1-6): EADIYQTPRYLVIGTGKKITLECSQTMGHDKMYWYQQDPGMELHLIHYSYGVNSTEKGDLSSESTVSRIRTEHFPLTLESARPSHTSQYLCASSGGGQGSPLHFGNGTRLTVT.